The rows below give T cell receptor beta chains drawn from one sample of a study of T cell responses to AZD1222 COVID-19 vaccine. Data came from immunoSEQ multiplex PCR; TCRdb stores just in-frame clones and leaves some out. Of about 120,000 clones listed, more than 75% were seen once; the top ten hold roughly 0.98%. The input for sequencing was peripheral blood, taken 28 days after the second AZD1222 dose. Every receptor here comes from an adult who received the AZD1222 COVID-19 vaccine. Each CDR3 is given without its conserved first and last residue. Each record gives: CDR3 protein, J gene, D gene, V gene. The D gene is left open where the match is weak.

ASSQEDRTNYGYT,TRBJ1-2,-,TRBV4-1
ATGQGNGYT,TRBJ1-2,TRBD1,TRBV19
ASSAGGRYEQY,TRBJ2-7,-,TRBV2
ASSPRDSYEKLF,TRBJ1-4,TRBD1,TRBV18
AISLSKGRSNEQF,TRBJ2-1,-,TRBV10-3
AISGTAAGNTIY,TRBJ1-3,-,TRBV10-3
ASSPGLAQETQY,TRBJ2-5,TRBD2,TRBV7-9
APAGGNPYEQY,TRBJ2-7,TRBD2,TRBV24-1
ASSPGGGAVEAF,TRBJ1-1,-,TRBV11-3
ATSDPTGEGETQY,TRBJ2-5,TRBD1,TRBV24-1
ASTSGRANGELF,TRBJ2-2,TRBD2,TRBV2
ASSLEGWDEKLF,TRBJ1-4,-,TRBV28
ASSLAGSPTYEQY,TRBJ2-7,-,TRBV5-1
ASSLMAGVSYEQY,TRBJ2-7,TRBD2,TRBV11-1
ASSSRDRGAYEQY,TRBJ2-7,TRBD1,TRBV11-2
ANSALKRTSGFHTDTQY,TRBJ2-3,TRBD2,TRBV28
ASSDRLQPQH,TRBJ1-5,-,TRBV28
ASSISTQEWGGVGDGYT,TRBJ1-2,-,TRBV19